This T cell receptor beta chain was identified during a study of early T cells in non-severe SARS-CoV-2 infection. Germline CDR1 reads SGHRS; CDR2 reads YFSETQ. The CDR3 length is 10 residues. Trimming removed 5 bases at V and 5 bases at J, with 4 bases between. Individually, cDNA molecules had unique molecular identifiers attached to them. From the 5' RACE reads, TCRdb called clonotypes with MiXCR, one entry per CDR3 protein. This table holds around 55,000 distinct CDR3 sequences, about 7.1% found once. This clonotype was seen more than once but under ten times. Sample: whole blood, taken at baseline. The chain links TRBV5-1 to TRBJ2-5; D is unclear. This clonotype was sampled from an adult who was a healthcare worker with PCR-confirmed SARS-CoV-2 infection or an uninfected control (not recorded which). This CDR3 reads CASSYETQYF. CDR3 coding DNA: TGCGCCAGCAGTTATGAGACCCAGTACTTC.